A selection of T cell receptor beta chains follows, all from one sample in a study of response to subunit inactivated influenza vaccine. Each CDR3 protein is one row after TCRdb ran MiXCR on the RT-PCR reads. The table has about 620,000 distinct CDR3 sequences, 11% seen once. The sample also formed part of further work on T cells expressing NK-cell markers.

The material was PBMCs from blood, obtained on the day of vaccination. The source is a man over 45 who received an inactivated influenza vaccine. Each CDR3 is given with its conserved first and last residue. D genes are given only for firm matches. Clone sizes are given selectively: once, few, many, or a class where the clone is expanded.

CATRGGRNTEAFF	TGTGCCACCAGAGGCGGGAGGAACACTGAAGCTTTCTTT	.	TRBV24-1	TRBJ1-1	.
CASSYSTSGHSDTQYF	TGTGCCAGCAGTTACTCGACTAGCGGACATTCAGATACGCAGTATTTT	few	TRBV6-5	TRBJ2-3	TRBD2
CASSFPGGEQYF	TGCGCCAGCAGCTTCCCAGGTGGAGAGCAGTACTTC	few	TRBV5-1	TRBJ2-7	.
CSARFQRPDSPLHF	TGCAGTGCTAGATTCCAGCGGCCGGATTCACCCCTCCACTTT	few	TRBV20-1	TRBJ1-6	.
CASSLGALNEQFF	TGTGCCAGCAGTTTGGGGGCCCTCAATGAGCAGTTCTTC	many	TRBV28	TRBJ2-1	.
CASSLLDEQYF	TGCGCCAGCAGCTTGTTGGACGAGCAGTACTTC	many	TRBV5-1	TRBJ2-7	.
CSAVPSGRSPETQYF	TGCAGTGCCGTCCCTAGCGGGAGGTCCCCAGAGACCCAGTACTTC	.	TRBV20-1	TRBJ2-5	TRBD2
CASSPPFRQALAKNIQYF	TGTGCCAGCAGCCCACCCTTTCGACAGGCGCTAGCCAAAAACATTCAGTACTTC	.	TRBV11-1	TRBJ2-4	.
CASSLSASGGSYEQYF	TGTGCCAGCAGTTTATCGGCTAGCGGGGGATCCTACGAGCAGTACTTC	few	TRBV27	TRBJ2-7	TRBD2
CASSYTGSNEQFF	TGTGCCAGCAGCTACACAGGGAGCAATGAGCAGTTCTTC	few	TRBV5-5	TRBJ2-1	.
CAIWVLAGKNTGELFF	TGTGCCATCTGGGTCTTGGCGGGGAAGAACACCGGGGAGCTGTTTTTT	.	TRBV10-3	TRBJ2-2	.
CASSPGQGLYGYTF	TGTGCCAGCAGTCCGGGACAGGGACTTTATGGCTACACCTTC	.	TRBV6-1	TRBJ1-2	TRBD1
CASSPPVQETQYF	TGTGCCAGCTCACCACCGGTTCAAGAGACCCAGTACTTC	many	TRBV18	TRBJ2-5	.
CASSQEDRNTGELFF	TGTGCCAGCAGCCAAGAGGACAGGAACACCGGGGAGCTGTTTTTT	many	TRBV4-3	TRBJ2-2	.
CASSHGIGRDPYNEQFF	TGTGCCAGCAGCCATGGGATTGGTAGGGACCCGTACAATGAGCAGTTCTTC	few	TRBV7-8	TRBJ2-1	.
CSVGRQTTGELFF	TGCAGCGTTGGGAGACAGACCACCGGGGAGCTGTTTTTT	many	TRBV29-1	TRBJ2-2	.
CASSSTILTALNTEAFF	TGTGCCAGTAGTAGCACTATCTTGACAGCCCTGAACACTGAAGCTTTCTTT	.	TRBV19	TRBJ1-1	.
CASSLAGARNQPQHF	TGCGCCAGCAGCTTGGCCGGTGCTCGCAATCAGCCCCAGCATTTT	few	TRBV5-1	TRBJ1-5	.
CSVVLGREQYF	TGCAGCGTTGTCCTGGGAAGGGAGCAGTACTTC	.	TRBV29-1	TRBJ2-7	.
CASSPHRDHEQYF	TGTGCCAGCTCACCCCACAGGGACCACGAGCAGTACTTC	few	TRBV18	TRBJ2-7	.
CASSLVENSRNYNEQFF	TGCGCCAGCAGCTTGGTGGAGAACTCTCGTAATTACAATGAGCAGTTCTTC	few	TRBV5-1	TRBJ2-1	.
CATRGPGANVLTF	TGTGCCACCAGAGGGCCTGGGGCCAACGTCCTGACTTTC	.	TRBV15	TRBJ2-6	.
CASSQDLGRSRRYGYTF	TGTGCCAGCAGCCAAGATCTGGGACGGTCGAGGAGGTATGGCTACACCTTC	few	TRBV4-2	TRBJ1-2	.
CASSRFEGRTDTQYF	TGTGCCAGCTCACGGTTCGAGGGGCGGACAGATACGCAGTATTTT	few	TRBV18	TRBJ2-3	.
CAISDRTAVQETQYF	TGTGCCATCAGTGATCGGACAGCAGTCCAAGAGACCCAGTACTTC	few	TRBV10-3	TRBJ2-5	.
CASSLETGNGYTF	TGTGCCAGCAGCTTAGAGACAGGGAATGGCTACACCTTC	many	TRBV7-9	TRBJ1-2	TRBD1
CSVRPGQGAPDTQYF	TGCAGCGTTCGCCCCGGACAGGGGGCCCCAGATACGCAGTATTTT	.	TRBV29-1	TRBJ2-3	TRBD1
CASSCRGDGTDTQYF	TGTGCCAGCAGTTGTCGGGGGGACGGCACAGATACGCAGTATTTT	.	TRBV12-3/TRBV12-4	TRBJ2-3	TRBD2
CSARKTGVTYEQYF	TGCAGTGCTAGAAAGACGGGGGTTACCTACGAGCAGTACTTC	few	TRBV20-1	TRBJ2-7	.
CASSLSDGNYGYTF	TGTGCCAGCAGCTTATCAGATGGGAACTATGGCTACACCTTC	many	TRBV11-2	TRBJ1-2	.
CASSSQGGGQPQHF	TGTGCCAGCAGTTCACAGGGGGGAGGTCAGCCCCAGCATTTT	few	TRBV27	TRBJ1-5	TRBD1
CASSPTSMANEQFF	TGCGCCAGCAGCCCGACGAGCATGGCCAATGAGCAGTTCTTC	few	TRBV5-1	TRBJ2-1	.
CASSLAPPGPEQYF	TGTGCCAGCAGCTTAGCGCCCCCCGGGCCCGAGCAGTACTTC	.	TRBV7-2	TRBJ2-7	.
CSATGGTSLSSYEQYF	TGCAGTGCTACAGGGGGCACTTCACTCAGCTCCTACGAGCAGTACTTC	.	TRBV20-1	TRBJ2-7	TRBD1
CASSLEGSRTEAFF	TGTGCCAGCAGCTTAGAAGGGTCACGCACTGAAGCTTTCTTT	few	TRBV7-2	TRBJ1-1	.
CATSAQLAGVGNEQFF	TGTGCCACCAGCGCGCAACTAGCGGGAGTGGGCAATGAGCAGTTCTTC	.	TRBV15	TRBJ2-1	TRBD2
CASRTDGTYEQYF	TGTGCCAGCAGAACGGACGGAACCTACGAGCAGTACTTC	.	TRBV6-2/TRBV6-3	TRBJ2-7	.
CASSAGQGSSSPLHF	TGTGCCAGCAGTGCTGGACAGGGTTCGTCTTCACCCCTCCACTTT	.	TRBV6-1	TRBJ1-6	TRBD1
CSAGHLAGGRDTQYF	TGCAGTGCTGGACATCTAGCGGGGGGAAGAGATACGCAGTATTTT	few	TRBV20-1	TRBJ2-3	TRBD2
CASSLDRGQPRGYTF	TGTGCCAGCAGTCTCGACAGGGGGCAGCCCCGAGGCTACACCTTC	.	TRBV7-2	TRBJ1-2	TRBD1
CSASGSGIYNEQFF	TGCAGTGCTAGCGGTAGCGGGATCTACAATGAGCAGTTCTTC	.	TRBV20-1	TRBJ2-1	TRBD2
CSASSPGQPQHF	TGCAGTGCTAGTTCCCCGGGGCAGCCCCAGCATTTT	.	TRBV20-1	TRBJ1-5	.
CASSPPGQGSVTEQYF	TGTGCCAGCTCACCACCGGGACAGGGGAGCGTGACCGAGCAGTACTTC	few	TRBV18	TRBJ2-7	TRBD1
CASSLRDWTVNEQFF	TGTGCCAGCAGCCTCCGGGACTGGACCGTGAATGAGCAGTTCTTC	few	TRBV11-2	TRBJ2-1	.
CASSPRTGLRLTSGRSYEQYF	TGTGCCAGCAGCCCCCGGACAGGGCTTCGCCTGACTAGCGGGAGGTCCTACGAGCAGTACTTC	.	TRBV11-2	TRBJ2-7	TRBD2
CASSLAKGARTDTQYF	TGTGCCAGCAGCTTGGCCAAGGGGGCCCGCACAGATACGCAGTATTTT	.	TRBV5-4	TRBJ2-3	TRBD1
CASSPGTSGSDQYF	TGTGCCAGCAGTCCCGGGACTAGCGGGAGCGACCAGTACTTC	few	TRBV12-3/TRBV12-4	TRBJ2-5	TRBD2
CSARADSEAFF	TGCAGTGCTAGAGCAGACAGTGAAGCTTTCTTT	.	TRBV20-1	TRBJ1-1	.
CASTEGGSSTDTQYF	TGTGCCAGTACAGAGGGAGGGTCTAGCACAGATACGCAGTATTTT	.	TRBV19	TRBJ2-3	TRBD2
CASSPRGLLPDTQYF	TGTGCCAGCAGTCCCCGGGGACTTCTCCCAGATACGCAGTATTTT	many	TRBV27	TRBJ2-3	.
CASSYRVGNTEAFF	TGTGCCAGCAGTTACAGGGTCGGGAACACTGAAGCTTTCTTT	.	TRBV12-3/TRBV12-4	TRBJ1-1	.
CASRRGGGTYEQYF	TGTGCCAGCAGGAGAGGGGGTGGGACCTACGAGCAGTACTTC	.	TRBV6-1	TRBJ2-7	.
CSATPGGAGVQTQYF	TGCAGTGCAACTCCCGGGGGCGCAGGTGTCCAGACCCAGTACTTC	few	TRBV20-1	TRBJ2-5	.
CSARPGRASAEQYF	TGCAGTGCCCGCCCCGGGAGGGCCTCTGCCGAGCAGTACTTC	few	TRBV20-1	TRBJ2-7	TRBD2
CASRLIEWGNVLTF	TGTGCCAGCAGACTGATCGAATGGGGCAACGTCCTGACTTTC	.	TRBV6-2/TRBV6-3	TRBJ2-6	.
CASGVGGNSGANVLTF	TGTGCCAGCGGGGTAGGGGGAAACTCTGGGGCCAACGTCCTGACTTTC	.	TRBV6-1	TRBJ2-6	.
CASSLVMRPGELFF	TGTGCCAGCAGCTTAGTTATGCGGCCCGGGGAGCTGTTTTTT	few	TRBV7-2	TRBJ2-2	.
CASNKPTSGGAYNEQFF	TGTGCCAGTAACAAGCCTACTAGCGGGGGGGCCTACAATGAGCAGTTCTTC	few	TRBV19	TRBJ2-1	TRBD2
CASSPLAGGREQFF	TGTGCCAGCTCACCACTAGCGGGAGGGCGTGAGCAGTTCTTC	.	TRBV18	TRBJ2-1	TRBD2